Each of the 24 T cell receptor beta chains below was sequenced from the same sample in a study of neurological immune-mediated disorders. TCRdb called the 5' RACE reads again in MiXCR, with one record for every CDR3 protein. The sample has about 62,000 distinct CDR3 sequences, around 5.2% seen once. Sequenced sample: PBMCs. The origin of the receptors is a woman aged 45-60 years with multiple sclerosis.

This clonotype has ten or more counts. The rearrangement links TRBV12-3 or TRBV12-4 to TRBJ2-7; D is undetermined. CDR3 size: 13 residues. The V and J ends lost 6 bases and 1 base respectively, with 10 bases between them. CDR3 residues: CASRASGSYEQYF. The CDR3 nucleotides are TGTGCCAGCAGAGCGTCTGGGTCCTACGAGCAGTACTTC.

This clonotype was counted at least ten times. The rearrangement links TRBV6-6 to TRBJ2-7; D not certain. CDR1 and CDR2 from the germline V gene are MNHNY and SVGAGI (reference sequence). V was pared by 3 bases and J by 0 bases, with 9 bases between. The CDR3 totals 14 residues. The CDR3 protein is CASSYIGNSYEQYF. The CDR3 nucleotides read TGTGCCAGCAGTTATATTGGCAACTCCTACGAGCAGTACTTC.

In this sample, this clonotype turned up many times. This rearrangement joins TRBV5-1 to TRBJ1-6, with D perhaps TRBD1 (6 bases). The CDR3 sequence is 16 residues long. Per germline, CDR1 SGHRS and CDR2 YFSETQ. The germline V and J ends were trimmed by 0 bases and 9 bases, with 16 bases remaining between them. As DNA, the CDR3 is TGCGCCAGCAGCTTGGCCGAGGTAGGACAGCGTTCACCCCTCCACTTT. This codes for CASSLAEVGQRSPLHF. Filled out from reference TRBV5-1 and TRBJ1-6, the complete variable domain reads KAGVTQTPRYLIKTRGQQVTLSCSPISGHRSVSWYQQTPGQGLQFLFEYFSETQRNKGNFPGRFSGRQFSNSRSEMNVSTLELGDSALYLCASSLAEVGQRSPLHFGNGTRLTVT.

This clonotype appeared many times. V and J are TRBV5-1 and TRBJ2-5; a weak D match, TRBD2 (5 bases). Trimming removed 4 bases at V and 5 bases at J, with 18 bases between. This CDR3 region has 15 residues. Germline CDR1 reads SGHRS; CDR2 reads YFSETQ. In DNA, the CDR3 is TGCGCCAGCAGCCCCAGCCCCGGGATCGGGGAGACCCAGTACTTC. Translating gives CASSPSPGIGETQYF.

This clonotype was detected many times. The limits of the CDR3 on the DNA are not certain, so only TCRdb's listed CDR3 is given. V gene TRBV21-1 combines with J gene TRBJ1-2; the table names TRBD1, a call not compared with the DNA. TRBV21-1 is marked as a pseudogene. The CDR3 comprises 21 residues, both ends counted. CDR3: CASSTSRLPWGQGTVYYGYTF.

This clonotype has a count of ten or more. This chain uses TRBV4-3 with TRBJ2-1; D ambiguous. Germline assignment: CDR1 LGHNA and CDR2 YSLEER. V lost 0 bases and J lost 0, with 6 bases in between. The CDR3 has 15 amino acids. CDR3 nucleotides: TGCGCCAGCAGCCAAGACTTCGGCTCCTACAATGAGCAGTTCTTC. Amino acids: CASSQDFGSYNEQFF.

This clonotype appeared many times. The chain carries TRBV25-1 and TRBJ2-2, with D uncertain. Looked up from germline, CDR1 is MGHDK and CDR2 is SYGVNS. The CDR3 covers 14 residues. V was pared by 3 bases and J by 13 bases, with 18 bases between. The CDR3 DNA reads TGTGCCAGCAGTGAGGTCGGTGTTGGCAGCCCGCTGTTTTTT. Its translation is CASSEVGVGSPLFF.

This clonotype was counted many times. The chain uses TRBV10-1 and TRBJ2-1, with TRBD1 as a possible D gene (5 bases). CDR3 length: 13 residues. Germline CDR1 reads WNHNN; CDR2 reads SYGVQD (reference sequence). The V end was cut by 3 bases, the J end by 12 bases, with 15 bases between. The CDR3 DNA sequence: TGCGCCAGCAGTGAACTTCCAGGGTCCGTGCAGTTCTTC. As protein: CASSELPGSVQFF.

This clonotype has a count of ten or more. This chain connects TRBV5-1 to TRBJ1-2; no clear D. V was trimmed by 0 bases and J by 7 bases, leaving 7 bases between them. From germline, CDR1 is SGHRS and CDR2 YFSETQ. The CDR3 contains 12 residues. CDR3 region: CASSLESSGYTF. For the CDR3, the DNA is TGCGCCAGCAGCTTGGAGTCGAGTGGCTACACCTTC.

The V call is TRBV25-1, the J call TRBJ2-2, with unresolved D. V was pared by 3 bases and J by 1 base, with 6 bases between. Looked up from germline, CDR1 is MGHDK and CDR2 is SYGVNS. The length of the CDR3 is 14 residues. CDR3 DNA sequence: TGTGCCAGCAGTGACGCACTGAACACCGGGGAGCTGTTTTTT. This encodes CASSDALNTGELFF.

The sample holds many counts of this clonotype. In DNA, the CDR3 is TGTGCCAGCAGCCGAGACAGGGGGTACCTTGGGGAGCTGTTTTTT. Its translation: CASSRDRGYLGELFF. V usage is TRBV11-2 and J usage is TRBJ2-2; 9 bases agree with TRBD1. Germline CDR1 is SGHAT and CDR2 is FQNNGV. This CDR3 is 15 amino acids long. Trimming at V came to 5 bases and at J to 8 bases, leaving 9 bases not matched to a gene.

This clonotype was detected ten times or more. The chain has TRBV5-1 and TRBJ2-1; 10 nucleotides line up with TRBD2. Germline V gene lookup returns CDR1 SGHRS and CDR2 YFSETQ. The J segment lost 5 bases and the V segment lost 7 bases, leaving 6 bases of the junction unmatched. This CDR3 is built from 14 residues. The CDR3 region has the DNA TGCGCCAGCGTAGAGCGGGGGGGAAACAATGAGCAGTTCTTC. Its translation: CASVERGGNNEQFF.

This clonotype was observed many times. The rearrangement uses TRBV15 and TRBJ2-7; no definite D call. The V end was cut by 1 base, the J end by 4 bases, with 8 bases between. Germline CDR1 reads LNHNV; CDR2 reads YYDKDF (reference sequence). The CDR3 contains 13 residues. CDR3 region: CATSRAQTYEQYF. CDR3 nucleotides: TGTGCCACCAGCAGAGCTCAGACTTACGAGCAGTACTTC.

This clonotype has ten or more counts. This sequence joins TRBV28 and TRBJ1-4; D is unresolved. Trimming took off 4 bases at V and 7 bases at J, with 19 bases between the two ends. Germline loops: CDR1 MDHEN, CDR2 SYDVKM. CDR3 length: 16 residues. As DNA, the CDR3 is TGTGCCAGCAGTTCCTCGGGCATGGCGGGTGCTGAAAAACTGTTTTTT. It yields the protein CASSSSGMAGAEKLFF. Supplemented by reference TRBV28 and TRBJ1-4, the full variable domain reads DVKVTQSSRYLVKRTGEKVFLECVQDMDHENMFWYRQDPGLGLRLIYFSYDVKMKEKGDIPEGYSVSREKKERFSLILESASTNQTSMYLCASSSSGMAGAEKLFFGSGTQLSVL.

This clonotype was recorded at least ten times. The chain combines TRBV5-1 with TRBJ2-3, with TRBD2 matching 7 bases. V was pared by 1 base and J by 4 bases, with 3 bases of the junction left unmatched. From germline, CDR1 is SGHRS and CDR2 YFSETQ. The length of the CDR3 is 14 residues. The CDR3 coding sequence is TGCGCCAGCAGCTTGAGACTAGCTTCAGATACGCAGTATTTT. Its translation is CASSLRLASDTQYF. Full variable domain (rest looked up from reference TRBV5-1 and TRBJ2-3): KAGVTQTPRYLIKTRGQQVTLSCSPISGHRSVSWYQQTPGQGLQFLFEYFSETQRNKGNFPGRFSGRQFSNSRSEMNVSTLELGDSALYLCASSLRLASDTQYFGPGTRLTVL.

This clonotype has ten or more counts. This sequence joins TRBV27 and TRBJ2-2; unclear D gene. Deletions cut 8 bases from V and 6 bases from J, with 16 bases between. Germline CDR1 is MNHEY and CDR2 is SMNVEV (reference sequence). The CDR3 length is 14 residues. CDR3 DNA: TGTGCCAGCTCGATCTCCCCTTTCGCCGGGGAGCTGTTTTTT. This encodes CASSISPFAGELFF.

This clonotype was detected ten times or more. The chain carries TRBV7-6 and TRBJ2-1; the match to TRBD1 covers 7 bases. V trimming: 5 bases; J trimming: 8 bases; junction bases outside the gene matches: 9. The V gene's germline CDR1 is SGHVS and CDR2 FNYEAQ. This CDR3 has 14 residues. The CDR3 DNA is TGTGCCAGCAGCACTCGACAGGGTCTCTATGAGCAGTTCTTC. It encodes CASSTRQGLYEQFF.

This clonotype was detected a few times. The rearrangement uses TRBV5-5 and TRBJ2-6; D remains ambiguous. Germline CDR1 SGHKS, CDR2 YYEKEE (reference sequence). V was shortened by 1 base and J by 1 base, with 6 bases between the two germline ends. This CDR3 is built from 15 residues. The CDR3 sequence is CASSLTDSGANVLTF. Here the CDR3 DNA reads TGTGCCAGCAGCTTGACGGATTCTGGGGCCAACGTCCTGACTTTC.

This clonotype was detected many times. The chain is built from TRBV7-2 and TRBJ2-7; no clear D. This CDR3 is built from 14 residues. Trimming shortened V by 2 bases and J by 6 bases, and 14 bases separated the two germline ends. Germline CDR1 and CDR2: SGHTA and FQGNSA. The CDR3 DNA reads TGTGCCAGCAGCTTATCGACCCTTACGGGCGAGCAGTACTTC. It codes for CASSLSTLTGEQYF. The full variable domain, with the rest looked up from reference TRBV7-2 and TRBJ2-7, is GAGVSQSPSNKVTEKGKDVELRCDPISGHTALYWYRQSLGQGLEFLIYFQGNSAPDKSGLPSDRFSAERTGGSVSTLTIQRTQQEDSAVYLCASSLSTLTGEQYFGPGTRLTVT.

This clonotype appeared many times. The chain links TRBV2 to TRBJ2-7; D may be TRBD1 (5 bases). Trimming cost V 5 bases and J 3 bases, with 11 bases left between them. The CDR3 has 13 amino acids. Germline values: CDR1 SNHLY, CDR2 FYNNEI. CDR3 nucleotides: TGTGCCAGCAGTCTTGGACACCTCTACGAGCAGTACGTC. Translating it yields CASSLGHLYEQYV.

This clonotype was found many times. The chain couples TRBV6-2 or TRBV6-3 to TRBJ2-3, with TRBD2 as a possible D gene (7 bases). V lost 3 bases and J lost 4, with 11 bases in between. CDR1 is MNHEY and CDR2 is SVGEGT in the germline V gene. This CDR3 is 14 amino acids long. The DNA for the CDR3 is TGTGCCAGCAGTTATGGCGGGGGCGCAGATACGCAGTATTTT. Amino acid sequence: CASSYGGGADTQYF.

This clonotype was detected only a few times. V and J are TRBV5-1 and TRBJ2-5, with D perhaps TRBD1 (6 bases). CDR3 length: 14 residues. CDR1 SGHRS and CDR2 YFSETQ come from the germline V gene. V dropped 0 bases and J dropped 2 bases, with 8 bases sitting between them. The CDR3 coding sequence is TGCGCCAGCAGCTTGGAGACAGGTCAAGAGACCCAGTACTTC. Translated: CASSLETGQETQYF.

This clonotype occurred once. A single base separates this from a much larger clone, so it may be a read error. The genes are TRBV2 and TRBJ2-7, with a tentative D call TRBD1 (6 bases). Looked up from germline, CDR1 is SNHLY and CDR2 is FYNNEI. Trimming removed 9 bases from V and 3 bases from J, with 15 bases in between. The CDR3 loop spans 13 amino acids. The CDR3 reads CASFGTTHYEQYF. As DNA, the CDR3 is TGTGCCAGTTTCGGGACAACTCACTACGAGCAGTACTTC.

This clonotype was detected many times. This chain joins TRBV7-2 and TRBJ2-5; 7 positions agree with TRBD1. This CDR3 comprises 16 residues. V gave up 2 bases and J gave up 1 base; unmatched junction bases: 7. Per germline, CDR1 SGHTA and CDR2 FQGNSA. CDR3 sequence reads: CASSLFNAGGQETQYF. CDR3 nucleotides: TGTGCCAGCAGCTTATTCAATGCAGGGGGCCAAGAGACCCAGTACTTC.